This T cell receptor beta chain came from a study of blood T cell repertoires in COVID-19. Study-wide background: Samples of COVID-19 (acute and convalescent) were obtained from the United States, Italy and Spain. PBMCs, B-cell-depleted T cells, or T cells were the source of the cDNA or gDNA that made up the material.

In the original processing: For nucleated cells, counts were estimated from reference gene primer amplification. TCRdb's copy holds only in-frame clones and misses some; the assay was immunoSEQ multiplex PCR. The V and J calls and the clone size are those of that table, but D and trimming were determined from the DNA. The data show 50,000 to 65,000 clones, roughly 88% seen once. V was cut by 3 bases and J by 2 bases, with 17 bases left in between. Germline V gene sequence: CDR1 DFQATT, CDR2 SNEGSKA (reference sequence). There are 15 residues in the CDR3. The chain recombines TRBV20-1 with TRBJ2-7; TRBD2 might be the D (5 bases). The sequence was collected from a man in his fifties with active COVID-19. The source material was peripheral blood. DNA of the CDR3: TGCAGTGCTAGTCCAGGACTTGCCACCCCCTACGAGCAGTACTTC. As protein: CSASPGLATPYEQYF.